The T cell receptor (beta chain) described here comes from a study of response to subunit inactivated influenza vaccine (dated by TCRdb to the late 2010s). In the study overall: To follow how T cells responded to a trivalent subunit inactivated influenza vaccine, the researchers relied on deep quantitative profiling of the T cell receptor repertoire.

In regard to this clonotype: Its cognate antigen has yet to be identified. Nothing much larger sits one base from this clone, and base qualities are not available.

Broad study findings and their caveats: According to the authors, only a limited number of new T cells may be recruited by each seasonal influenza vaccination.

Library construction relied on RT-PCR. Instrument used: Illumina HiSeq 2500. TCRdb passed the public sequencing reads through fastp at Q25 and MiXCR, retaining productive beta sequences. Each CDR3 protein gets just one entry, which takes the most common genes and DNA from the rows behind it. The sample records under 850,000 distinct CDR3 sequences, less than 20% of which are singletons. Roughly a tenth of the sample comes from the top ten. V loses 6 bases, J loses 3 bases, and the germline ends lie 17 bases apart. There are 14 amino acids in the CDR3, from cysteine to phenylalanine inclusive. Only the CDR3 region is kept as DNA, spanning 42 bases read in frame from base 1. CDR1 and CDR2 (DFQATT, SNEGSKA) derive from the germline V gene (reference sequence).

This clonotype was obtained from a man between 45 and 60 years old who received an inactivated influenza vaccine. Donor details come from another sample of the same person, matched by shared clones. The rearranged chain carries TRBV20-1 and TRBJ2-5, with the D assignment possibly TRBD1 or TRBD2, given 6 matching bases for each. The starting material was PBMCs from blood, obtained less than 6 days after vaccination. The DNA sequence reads TGCAGTGCCACGCTGTCGGGGGCTGAAGAGACCCAGTACTTC. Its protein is CSATLSGAEETQYF.